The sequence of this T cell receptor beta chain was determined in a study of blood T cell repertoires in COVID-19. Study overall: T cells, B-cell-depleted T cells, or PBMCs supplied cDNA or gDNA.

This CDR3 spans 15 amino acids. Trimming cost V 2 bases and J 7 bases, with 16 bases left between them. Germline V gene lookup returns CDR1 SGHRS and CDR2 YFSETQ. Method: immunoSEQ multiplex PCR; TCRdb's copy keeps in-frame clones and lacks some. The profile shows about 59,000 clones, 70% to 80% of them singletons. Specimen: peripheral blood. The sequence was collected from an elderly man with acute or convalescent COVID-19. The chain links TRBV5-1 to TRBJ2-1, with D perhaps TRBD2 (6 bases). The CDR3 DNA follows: TGCGCCAGCAGCTTTGAGGGACTTTCGTATAATGAGCAGTTCTTC. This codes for CASSFEGLSYNEQFF.